The sequence of this T cell receptor (beta chain) was determined in a study of TIL therapy for anti-PD-1-resistant metastatic lung cancer. Study context: Tumors carried a median roughly 1.5 non-synonymous mutations per megabase. Study findings and constraints: TIL clonotype persistence in blood showed no apparent association with response.

Time point reported: pre-treatment sample, taken before nivolumab and TIL therapy. The V end was cut by 2 bases, the J end by 10 bases, with 15 bases between. The CDR3 extends over 14 amino acids. CDR1 and CDR2 (germline): GTSNPN, SVGIG (reference sequence). As concerns this clone: The target antigen is unknown.

Sequencing used immunoSEQ v3. Sequencing used immunoSEQ multiplex PCR; TCRdb keeps in-frame clones, though not all of them. This table holds about 15,000 clones, 86% found once. V usage is TRBV30 and J usage is TRBJ1-6; D gene unclear. The sequence derives from a person aged 25-85 years with non-small cell lung cancer. Material: blood, obtained at baseline. CDR3 sequence: CAWSYGPLESPLHF. CDR3 nucleotide sequence: TGTGCCTGGAGTTATGGGCCACTTGAATCACCCCTCCACTTT. The full variable domain, its missing parts supplied by reference TRBV30 and TRBJ1-6, is SQTIHQWPATLVQPVGSPLSLECTVEGTSNPNLYWYRQAAGRGLQLLFYSVGIGQISSEVPQNLSASRPQDRQFILSSKKLLLSDSGFYLCAWSYGPLESPLHFGNGTRLTVT.